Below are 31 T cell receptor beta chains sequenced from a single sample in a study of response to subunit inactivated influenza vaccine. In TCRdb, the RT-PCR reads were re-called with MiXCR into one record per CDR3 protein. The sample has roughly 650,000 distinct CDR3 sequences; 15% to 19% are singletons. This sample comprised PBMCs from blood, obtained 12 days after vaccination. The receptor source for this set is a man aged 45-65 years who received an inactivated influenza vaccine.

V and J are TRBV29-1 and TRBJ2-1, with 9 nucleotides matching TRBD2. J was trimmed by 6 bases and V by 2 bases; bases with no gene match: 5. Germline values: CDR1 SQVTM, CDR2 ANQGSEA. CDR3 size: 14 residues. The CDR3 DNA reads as TGCAGCGTTGAATTAGCGGGAGTCAGCAATGAGCAGTTCTTC. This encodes CSVELAGVSNEQFF.

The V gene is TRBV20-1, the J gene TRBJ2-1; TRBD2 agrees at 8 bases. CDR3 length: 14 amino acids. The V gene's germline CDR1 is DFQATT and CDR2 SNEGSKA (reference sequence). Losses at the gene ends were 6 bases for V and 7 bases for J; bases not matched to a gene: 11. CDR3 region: CSAVGGAGENEQFF. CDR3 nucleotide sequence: TGCAGTGCAGTCGGAGGAGCGGGAGAGAATGAGCAGTTCTTC.

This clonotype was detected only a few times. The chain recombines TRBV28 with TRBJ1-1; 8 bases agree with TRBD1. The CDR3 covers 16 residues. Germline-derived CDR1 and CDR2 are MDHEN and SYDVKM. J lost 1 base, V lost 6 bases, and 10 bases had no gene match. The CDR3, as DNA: TGTGCCAGCAGCACTAGGGACAGGCGGTGGAACACTGAAGCTTTCTTT. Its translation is CASSTRDRRWNTEAFF.

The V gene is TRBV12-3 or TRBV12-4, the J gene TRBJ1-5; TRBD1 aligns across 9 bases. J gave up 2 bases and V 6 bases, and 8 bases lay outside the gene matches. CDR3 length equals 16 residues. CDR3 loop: CASRATGGVGNQPQHF. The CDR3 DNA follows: TGTGCCAGCAGGGCCACAGGGGGCGTCGGCAATCAGCCCCAGCATTTT.

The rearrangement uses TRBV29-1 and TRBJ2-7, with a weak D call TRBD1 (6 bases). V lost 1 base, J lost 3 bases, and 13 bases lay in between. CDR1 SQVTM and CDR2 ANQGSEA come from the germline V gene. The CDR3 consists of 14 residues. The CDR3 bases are TGCAGCGTTGAAGGTGAAGGACAGATCTACGAGCAGTACTTC. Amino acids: CSVEGEGQIYEQYF.

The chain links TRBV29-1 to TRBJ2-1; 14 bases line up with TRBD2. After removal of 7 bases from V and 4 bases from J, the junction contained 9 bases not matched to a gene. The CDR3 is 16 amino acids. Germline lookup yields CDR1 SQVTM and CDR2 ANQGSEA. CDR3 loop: CSGRLAGGVVYNEQFF. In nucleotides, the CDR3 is TGCAGCGGCCGACTAGCGGGAGGGGTGGTATACAATGAGCAGTTCTTC.

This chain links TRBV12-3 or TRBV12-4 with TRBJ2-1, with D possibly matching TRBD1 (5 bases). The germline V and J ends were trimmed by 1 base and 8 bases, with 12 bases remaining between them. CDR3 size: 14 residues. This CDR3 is CASSLEGIRDEQFF. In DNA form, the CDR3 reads TGTGCCAGCAGTTTAGAGGGGATACGGGATGAGCAGTTCTTC.

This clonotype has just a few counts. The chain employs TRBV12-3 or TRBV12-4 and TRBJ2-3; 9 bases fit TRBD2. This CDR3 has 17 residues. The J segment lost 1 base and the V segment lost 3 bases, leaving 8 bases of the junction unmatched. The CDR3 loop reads CASSFGGGAWGTDTQYF. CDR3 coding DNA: TGTGCCAGCAGTTTTGGCGGGGGGGCCTGGGGCACAGATACGCAGTATTTT.

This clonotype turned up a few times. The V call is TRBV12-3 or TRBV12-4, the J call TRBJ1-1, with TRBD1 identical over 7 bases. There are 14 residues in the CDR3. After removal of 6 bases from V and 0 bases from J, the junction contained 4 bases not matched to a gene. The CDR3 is CASRLGQMNTEAFF. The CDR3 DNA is TGTGCCAGCAGGCTGGGACAGATGAACACTGAAGCTTTCTTT.

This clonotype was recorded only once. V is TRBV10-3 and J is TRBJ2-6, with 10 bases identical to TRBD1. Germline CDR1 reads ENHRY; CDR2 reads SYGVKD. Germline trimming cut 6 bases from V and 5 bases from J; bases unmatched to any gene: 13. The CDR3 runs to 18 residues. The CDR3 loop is CAIRATGGTRFRANVLTF. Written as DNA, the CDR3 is TGTGCCATCAGGGCGACAGGGGGCACCCGTTTTAGGGCCAACGTCCTGACTTTC.

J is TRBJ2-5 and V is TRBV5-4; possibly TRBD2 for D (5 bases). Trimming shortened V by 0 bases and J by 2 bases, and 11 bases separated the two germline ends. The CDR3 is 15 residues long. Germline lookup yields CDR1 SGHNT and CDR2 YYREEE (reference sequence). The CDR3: CASSLDFRDQETQYF. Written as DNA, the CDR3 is TGTGCCAGCAGCTTGGATTTCCGGGATCAAGAGACCCAGTACTTC.

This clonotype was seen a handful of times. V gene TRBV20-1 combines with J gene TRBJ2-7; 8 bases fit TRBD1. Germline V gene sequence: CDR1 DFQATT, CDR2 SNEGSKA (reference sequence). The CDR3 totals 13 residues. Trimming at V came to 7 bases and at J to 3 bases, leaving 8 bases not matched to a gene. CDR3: CSVNRGTGYEQYF. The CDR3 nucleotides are TGCAGTGTCAATCGAGGGACAGGCTACGAGCAGTACTTC.

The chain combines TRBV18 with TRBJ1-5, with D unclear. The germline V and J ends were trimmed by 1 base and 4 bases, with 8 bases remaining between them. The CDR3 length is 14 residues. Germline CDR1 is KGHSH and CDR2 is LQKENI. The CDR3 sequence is CASSPQPNNQPQHF. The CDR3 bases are TGTGCCAGCTCACCACAGCCGAATAATCAGCCCCAGCATTTT.

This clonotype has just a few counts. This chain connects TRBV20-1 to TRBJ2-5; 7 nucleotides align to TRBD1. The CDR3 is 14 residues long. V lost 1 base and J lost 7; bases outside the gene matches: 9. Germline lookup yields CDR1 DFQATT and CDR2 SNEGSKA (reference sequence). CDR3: CSARALQGVGTQYF. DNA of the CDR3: TGCAGTGCTAGAGCCCTCCAGGGGGTGGGGACCCAGTACTTC.

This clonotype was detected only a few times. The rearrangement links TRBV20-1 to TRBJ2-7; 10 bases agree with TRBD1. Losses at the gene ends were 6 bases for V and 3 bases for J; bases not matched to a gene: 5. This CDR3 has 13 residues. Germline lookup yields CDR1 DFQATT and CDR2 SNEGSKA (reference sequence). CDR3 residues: CSAQGQGLYEQYF. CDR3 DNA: TGCAGTGCCCAGGGACAGGGGCTCTACGAGCAGTACTTC.

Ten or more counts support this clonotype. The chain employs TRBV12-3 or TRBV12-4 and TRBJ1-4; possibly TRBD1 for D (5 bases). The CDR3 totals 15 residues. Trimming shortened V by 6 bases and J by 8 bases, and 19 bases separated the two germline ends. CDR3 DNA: TGTGCCAGCAGACCCCCCGGGACGGTGAGGGAAAAACTGTTTTTT. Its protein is CASRPPGTVREKLFF.

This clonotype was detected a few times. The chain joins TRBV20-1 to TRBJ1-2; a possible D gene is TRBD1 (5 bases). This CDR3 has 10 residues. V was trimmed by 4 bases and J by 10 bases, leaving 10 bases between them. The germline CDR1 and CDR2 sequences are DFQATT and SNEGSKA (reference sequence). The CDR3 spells CSATRDHYTF. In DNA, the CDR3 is TGCAGTGCTACCAGGGACCACTACACCTTC.

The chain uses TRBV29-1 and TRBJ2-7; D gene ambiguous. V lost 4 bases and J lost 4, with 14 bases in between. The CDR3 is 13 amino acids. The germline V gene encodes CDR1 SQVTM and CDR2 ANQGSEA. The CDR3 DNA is TGCAGCGTTGGATTGGGGTTAGGTTACGAGCAGTACTTC. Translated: CSVGLGLGYEQYF.

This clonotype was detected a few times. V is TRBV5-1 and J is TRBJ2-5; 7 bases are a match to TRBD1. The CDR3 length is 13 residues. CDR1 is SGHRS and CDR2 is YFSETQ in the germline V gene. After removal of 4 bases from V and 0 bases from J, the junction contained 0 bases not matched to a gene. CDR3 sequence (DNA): TGCGCCAGCAGCGGGACAGACCAAGAGACCCAGTACTTC. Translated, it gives CASSGTDQETQYF.

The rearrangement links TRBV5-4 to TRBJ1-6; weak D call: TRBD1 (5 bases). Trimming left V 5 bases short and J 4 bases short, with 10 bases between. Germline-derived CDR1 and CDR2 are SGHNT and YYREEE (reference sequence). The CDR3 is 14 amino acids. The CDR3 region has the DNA TGTGCCAGCAGTTTTCAGGGATATAATTCACCCCTCCACTTT. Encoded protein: CASSFQGYNSPLHF.

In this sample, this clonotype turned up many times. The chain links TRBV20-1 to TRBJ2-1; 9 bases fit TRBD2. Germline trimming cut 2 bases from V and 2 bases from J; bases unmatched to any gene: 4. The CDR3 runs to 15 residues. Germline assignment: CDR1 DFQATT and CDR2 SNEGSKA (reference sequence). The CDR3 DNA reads TGCAGTGCTAGATCTAGCGGGAATGCCTACAATGAGCAGTTCTTC. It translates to CSARSSGNAYNEQFF.

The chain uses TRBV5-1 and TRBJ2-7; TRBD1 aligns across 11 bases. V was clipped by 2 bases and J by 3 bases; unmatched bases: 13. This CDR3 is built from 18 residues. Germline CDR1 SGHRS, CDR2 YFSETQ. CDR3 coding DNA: TGCGCCAGCAGCTTAGACCCGGGGACAGGGGGGAAGTTCTACGAGCAGTACTTC. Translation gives CASSLDPGTGGKFYEQYF.

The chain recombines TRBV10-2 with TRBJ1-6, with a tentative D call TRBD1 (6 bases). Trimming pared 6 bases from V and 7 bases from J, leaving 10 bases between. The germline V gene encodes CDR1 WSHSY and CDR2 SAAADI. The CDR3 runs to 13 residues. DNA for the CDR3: TGCGCCAGCAGAGAACAGGGAAATTCACCCCTCCACTTT. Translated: CASREQGNSPLHF.

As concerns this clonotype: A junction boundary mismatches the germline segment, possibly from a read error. CDR3 region: CASTGQLMNTEAYF. The DNA for the CDR3 is TGTGCCAGCACCGGACAGCTAATGAACACTGAAGCTTACTTT. The chain uses TRBV28 and TRBJ1-1; a possible D gene is TRBD1 (6 bases). The germline CDR1 and CDR2 sequences are MDHEN and SYDVKM. The CDR3 sequence is 14 residues long.

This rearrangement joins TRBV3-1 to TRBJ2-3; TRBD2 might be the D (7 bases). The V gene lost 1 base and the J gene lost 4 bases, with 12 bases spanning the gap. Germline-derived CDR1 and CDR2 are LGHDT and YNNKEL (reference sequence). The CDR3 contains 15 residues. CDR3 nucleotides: TGTGCCAGCAGCCAAGGGGGGGGGGCCGCAGATACGCAGTATTTT. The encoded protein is CASSQGGGAADTQYF.

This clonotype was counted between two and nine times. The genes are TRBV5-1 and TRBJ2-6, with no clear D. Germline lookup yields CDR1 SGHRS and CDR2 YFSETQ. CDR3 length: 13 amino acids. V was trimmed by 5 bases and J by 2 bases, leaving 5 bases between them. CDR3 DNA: TGCGCCAGCAGAGAGGCTGGGGCCAACGTCCTGACTTTC. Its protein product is CASREAGANVLTF.

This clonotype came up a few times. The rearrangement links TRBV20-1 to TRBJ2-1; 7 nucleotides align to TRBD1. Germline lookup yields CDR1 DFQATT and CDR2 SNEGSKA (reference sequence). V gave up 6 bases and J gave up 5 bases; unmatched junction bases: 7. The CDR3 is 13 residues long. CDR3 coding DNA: TGCAGTGCATATCAGGGGGTGGACAATGAGCAGTTCTTC. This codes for CSAYQGVDNEQFF.

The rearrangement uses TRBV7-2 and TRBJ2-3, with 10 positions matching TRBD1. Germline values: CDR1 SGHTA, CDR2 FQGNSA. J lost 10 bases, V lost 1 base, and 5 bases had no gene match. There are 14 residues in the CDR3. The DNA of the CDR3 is TGTGCCAGCAGCTTAGGGGACAGGGGACTCGCGCAGTATTTT. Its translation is CASSLGDRGLAQYF.

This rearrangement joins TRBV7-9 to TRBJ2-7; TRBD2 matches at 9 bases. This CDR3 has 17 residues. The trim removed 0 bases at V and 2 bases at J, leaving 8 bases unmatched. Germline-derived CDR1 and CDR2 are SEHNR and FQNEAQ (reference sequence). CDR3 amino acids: CASSLALDSGSTYEQYF. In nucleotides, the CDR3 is TGTGCCAGCAGCTTAGCGCTTGATAGCGGGAGTACCTACGAGCAGTACTTC.

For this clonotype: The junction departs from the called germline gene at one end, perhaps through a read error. The CDR3 is CATSRESFSELLF. CDR3 DNA: TGTGCCACCAGCAGGGAGAGCTTTTCCGAGCTTCTCTTT. The chain employs TRBV15 and TRBJ1-1; D not certain. The CDR3 consists of 13 residues. Germline CDR1 LNHNV, CDR2 YYDKDF (reference sequence).

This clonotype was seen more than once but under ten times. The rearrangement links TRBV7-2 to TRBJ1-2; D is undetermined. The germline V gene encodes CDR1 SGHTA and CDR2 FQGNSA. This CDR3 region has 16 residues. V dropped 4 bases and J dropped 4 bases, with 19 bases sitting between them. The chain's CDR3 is CASSSHSPKFRYGYTF. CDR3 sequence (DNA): TGTGCCAGCAGCTCCCACTCGCCCAAATTCCGCTATGGCTACACCTTC. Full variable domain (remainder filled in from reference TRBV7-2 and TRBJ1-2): GAGVSQSPSNKVTEKGKDVELRCDPISGHTALYWYRQSLGQGLEFLIYFQGNSAPDKSGLPSDRFSAERTGGSVSTLTIQRTQQEDSAVYLCASSSHSPKFRYGYTFGSGTRLTVV.